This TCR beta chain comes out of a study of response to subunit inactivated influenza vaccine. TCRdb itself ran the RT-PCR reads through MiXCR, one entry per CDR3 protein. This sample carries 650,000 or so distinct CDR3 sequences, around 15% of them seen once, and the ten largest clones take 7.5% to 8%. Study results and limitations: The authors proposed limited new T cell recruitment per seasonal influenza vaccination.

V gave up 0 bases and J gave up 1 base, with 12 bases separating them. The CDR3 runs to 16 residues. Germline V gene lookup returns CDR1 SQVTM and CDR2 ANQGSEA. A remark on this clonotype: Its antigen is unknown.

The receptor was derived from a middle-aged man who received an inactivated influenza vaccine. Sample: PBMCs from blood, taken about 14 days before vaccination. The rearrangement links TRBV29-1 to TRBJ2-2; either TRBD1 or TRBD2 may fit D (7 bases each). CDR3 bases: TGCAGCGTTGAAGATTCCAGGGGGGGGAACACCGGGGAGCTGTTTTTT. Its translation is CSVEDSRGGNTGELFF.